What follows are 20 T cell receptor beta chains derived from one specimen sequenced in a study of cytomegalovirus exposure and HLA in healthy donors. Researchers ran the PCR with 60 Vbeta and 13 Jbeta primers. Measured with immunoSEQ multiplex PCR; TCRdb has only the in-frame clones, and not every one. The data show 85,000 to 120,000 clones, with 60% to 75% seen just once and around 3% held by the top ten. Material for sequencing was PBMCs. Receptors originate from a male donor in good health and CMV-seropositive.

The chain recombines TRBV29-1 with TRBJ2-1; D ambiguous. The germline V gene has CDR1 SQVTM and CDR2 ANQGSEA. This CDR3 comprises 13 residues. V was cut by 7 bases and J by 0 bases, with 10 bases left in between. The CDR3 bases are TGCAGCGGGCACAAACGCTCCTACAATGAGCAGTTCTTC. Its translation: CSGHKRSYNEQFF.

V and J are TRBV7-8 and TRBJ1-5; D is unclear. The V end lost 6 bases, the J end lost 4 bases, and 13 bases lay between the germline ends. The germline V gene encodes CDR1 SGHVS and CDR2 FQNEAQ. This CDR3 has 14 amino acids. The CDR3 nucleotides are TGTGCCAGCAGTCGTGTGGGCACGAATCAGCCCCAGCATTTT. It encodes CASSRVGTNQPQHF.

This clone was seen only once. The rearrangement uses TRBV10-3 and TRBJ2-1, with D maybe TRBD1 (5 bases). This CDR3 comprises 16 residues. V shed 7 bases and J shed 0 bases, with 16 bases lying between them. CDR1 ENHRY and CDR2 SYGVKD come from the germline V gene. CDR3 sequence (DNA): TGTGCCATCAATCCCGCCGGTGGGGCCTCCTACAATGAGCAGTTCTTC. It specifies CAINPAGGASYNEQFF.

J is TRBJ1-1 and V is TRBV4-2; 7 bases agree with TRBD1. Trimming cost V 0 bases and J 4 bases; bases outside gene matches: 5. The CDR3 is 15 amino acids. CDR1 is LGHNA and CDR2 is YNFKEQ in the germline V gene. The DNA for the CDR3 is TGTGCCAGCAGCCAAGAGAGACCAGGGGGCACTGAAGCTTTCTTT. Amino acid sequence: CASSQERPGGTEAFF.

The chain couples TRBV10-1 to TRBJ2-7; TRBD2 aligns across 16 bases. Per the germline V gene, CDR1 is WNHNN and CDR2 is SYGVQD (reference sequence). V trimming: 6 bases; J trimming: 5 bases; junction bases outside the gene matches: 7. This CDR3 is 16 amino acids long. The DNA for the CDR3 is TGCGCCAGCAGGGCGGGACTAGCGGGAGGGCGGAACGAGCAGTACTTC. Translation: CASRAGLAGGRNEQYF.

The chain has TRBV18 and TRBJ1-1, with D tentatively TRBD1 (6 bases). Germline V gene data show CDR1 as KGHSH and CDR2 as LQKENI. The CDR3 length is 15 residues. V lost 1 base, J lost 2 bases, and 11 bases lay in between. For the CDR3, the DNA is TGTGCCAGCTCACCACTGGACAGCCTTAACACTGAAGCTTTCTTT. It encodes CASSPLDSLNTEAFF.

The V and J genes are TRBV18 and TRBJ2-5; TRBD2 agrees at 10 bases. Germline CDR1 reads KGHSH; CDR2 reads LQKENI. V was pared by 5 bases and J by 2 bases, with 8 bases of the junction left unmatched. The CDR3 covers 16 residues. This CDR3 reads CASSTWTSGDQETQYF. CDR3 coding DNA: TGTGCCAGCTCAACATGGACTAGCGGAGATCAAGAGACCCAGTACTTC.

In regard to this clone: One junction end disagrees with the germline gene, perhaps due to a read error. V is TRBV30 and J is TRBJ1-2, with 12 bases identical to TRBD1. CDR1 and CDR2 from the germline V gene are GTSNPN and SVGIG (reference sequence). The CDR3 spans 15 residues. The CDR3 loop reads CAWSVRDRGPGGYPF. Written as DNA, the CDR3 is TGTGCCTGGAGTGTACGGGACAGGGGGCCGGGTGGCTACCCCTTC.

J is TRBJ1-2 and V is TRBV2; 11 bases line up with TRBD1. The CDR3 loop spans 14 amino acids. From germline, CDR1 is SNHLY and CDR2 FYNNEI. After removal of 6 bases from V and 3 bases from J, the junction contained 3 bases not matched to a gene. This CDR3 reads CASSWDRGDYGYTF. DNA for the CDR3: TGTGCCAGCAGCTGGGACAGGGGGGACTATGGCTACACCTTC.

The chain is built from TRBV5-1 and TRBJ1-1; no reliable D call. V dropped 6 bases and J dropped 1 base, with 13 bases sitting between them. CDR3 length: 14 residues. Germline loops: CDR1 SGHRS, CDR2 YFSETQ. CDR3 sequence: CASTPQPGNTEAFF. Written as DNA, the CDR3 is TGCGCCAGCACCCCCCAGCCGGGGAACACTGAAGCTTTCTTT.

This clone was detected only once. The CDR3 DNA reads as TGCGCCAGCAGGCCCGGGGAACGGATCTATGGCTACACCTTC. Protein sequence: CASRPGERIYGYTF. The V call is TRBV5-1, the J call TRBJ1-2; D gene uncertain. Germline values: CDR1 SGHRS, CDR2 YFSETQ. The V end was cut by 5 bases, the J end by 4 bases, with 15 bases between. CDR3 length equals 14 residues.

The rearrangement links TRBV5-1 to TRBJ2-3, with TRBD2 identical over 14 bases. V dropped 4 bases and J dropped 6; count of bases not matched to a gene: 19. Per germline, CDR1 SGHRS and CDR2 YFSETQ. The CDR3 sequence is 20 residues long. The CDR3 here is CASSPEGTSGSGGRWDTQYF. The DNA for the CDR3 is TGCGCCAGCAGCCCTGAAGGGACTAGCGGGAGTGGGGGACGATGGGATACGCAGTATTTT.

The CDR3 protein is CASSLLAGGVNEQFF. CDR3 bases: TGTGCCAGCAGTTTACTAGCGGGAGGAGTGAATGAGCAGTTCTTC. V and J are TRBV27 and TRBJ2-1, with 11 bases identical to TRBD2. The CDR3 consists of 15 residues. Losses at the gene ends were 2 bases for V and 7 bases for J; bases not matched to a gene: 4. Germline V gene data show CDR1 as MNHEY and CDR2 as SMNVEV (reference sequence).

The chain combines TRBV9 with TRBJ1-2; a possible D gene is TRBD1 (6 bases). V lost 4 bases, J lost 2 bases, and 12 bases lay in between. Germline V gives CDR1 SGDLS, CDR2 YYNGEE. The CDR3 consists of 14 residues. This CDR3 is CASSFFTGNYGYTF. CDR3 nucleotides: TGTGCCAGCAGCTTCTTTACAGGGAACTATGGCTACACCTTC.

This clone came up a few times. This rearrangement joins TRBV6-5 to TRBJ1-4; the match to TRBD1 covers 7 bases. The CDR3 has 15 amino acids. Looked up from germline, CDR1 is MNHEY and CDR2 is SVGAGI. Trimming removed 6 bases from V and 4 bases from J; junction bases left unmatched: 8. In nucleotides, the CDR3 is TGTGCCAGCAGCCAGACAGGGAGCCTTAATGAAAAACTGTTTTTT. Translating gives CASSQTGSLNEKLFF.

The chain links TRBV30 to TRBJ2-1, with D hard to call. Germline-derived CDR1 and CDR2 are GTSNPN and SVGIG (reference sequence). Trimming took off 2 bases at V and 4 bases at J, with 6 bases between the two ends. The CDR3 has 12 residues. CDR3 amino acids: CAWSSQYNEQFF. The CDR3 nucleotides read TGTGCCTGGAGTTCACAGTACAATGAGCAGTTCTTC. Variable domain in full (rest from reference TRBV30 and TRBJ2-1): SQTIHQWPATLVQPVGSPLSLECTVEGTSNPNLYWYRQAAGRGLQLLFYSVGIGQISSEVPQNLSASRPQDRQFILSSKKLLLSDSGFYLCAWSSQYNEQFFGPGTRLTVL.

J is TRBJ1-1 and V is TRBV4-3, with TRBD1 identical over 8 bases. The CDR3 has 16 residues. In germline, CDR1 is LGHNA, CDR2 YSLEER. V gave up 0 bases and J gave up 3 bases; unmatched junction bases: 6. The CDR3 region has the DNA TGCGCCAGCAGCCAAGACAGGGGGCCTTTGGACACTGAAGCTTTCTTT. It codes for CASSQDRGPLDTEAFF.

This clone turned up a few times. The chain combines TRBV6-1 with TRBJ2-1; D remains unclear. The V end lost 4 bases, the J end lost 7 bases, and 14 bases lay between the germline ends. CDR1 and CDR2 from the germline V gene are MNHNS and SASEGT. This CDR3 is built from 14 residues. CDR3 residues: CASSAGPNRNEQFF. The DNA of the CDR3 is TGTGCCAGCAGTGCGGGTCCGAATAGGAATGAGCAGTTCTTC.

This rearrangement joins TRBV28 to TRBJ1-6; 7 positions match TRBD1. CDR1 is MDHEN and CDR2 is SYDVKM in the germline V gene. The CDR3 length is 15 residues. Trimming took 6 bases from V and 6 from J; bases not matched to a gene: 8. The CDR3 DNA sequence: TGTGCCAGCAGAGCCCCGACAGGGTCTAATTCACCCCTCCACTTT. Its translation is CASRAPTGSNSPLHF. Based on the CDR3 plus reference TRBV28 and TRBJ1-6, the full variable domain is DVKVTQSSRYLVKRTGEKVFLECVQDMDHENMFWYRQDPGLGLRLIYFSYDVKMKEKGDIPEGYSVSREKKERFSLILESASTNQTSMYLCASRAPTGSNSPLHFGNGTRLTVT.

The chain employs TRBV19 and TRBJ2-7; TRBD2 agrees at 9 bases. The CDR3 extends over 15 amino acids. The V and J ends lost 0 bases and 3 bases, in that order; junction bases with no gene match: 3. Germline-derived CDR1 and CDR2 are LNHDA and SQIVND (reference sequence). CDR3 bases: TGTGCCAGTAGTATAGATCTAGCGGGAAACTACGAGCAGTACTTC. Its translation: CASSIDLAGNYEQYF.